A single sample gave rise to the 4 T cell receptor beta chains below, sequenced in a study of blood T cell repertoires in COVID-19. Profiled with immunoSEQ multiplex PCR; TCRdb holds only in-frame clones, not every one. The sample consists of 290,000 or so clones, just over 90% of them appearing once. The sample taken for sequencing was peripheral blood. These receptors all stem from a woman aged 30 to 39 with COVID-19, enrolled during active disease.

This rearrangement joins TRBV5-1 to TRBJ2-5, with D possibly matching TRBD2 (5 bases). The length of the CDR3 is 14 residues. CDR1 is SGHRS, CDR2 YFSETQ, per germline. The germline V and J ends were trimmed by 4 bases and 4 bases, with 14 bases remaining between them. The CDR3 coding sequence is TGCGCCAGCAGCACGGGAAGGTTTTTAGAGACCCAGTACTTC. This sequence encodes CASSTGRFLETQYF. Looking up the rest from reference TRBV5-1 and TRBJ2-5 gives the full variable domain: KAGVTQTPRYLIKTRGQQVTLSCSPISGHRSVSWYQQTPGQGLQFLFEYFSETQRNKGNFPGRFSGRQFSNSRSEMNVSTLELGDSALYLCASSTGRFLETQYFGPGTRLLVL.

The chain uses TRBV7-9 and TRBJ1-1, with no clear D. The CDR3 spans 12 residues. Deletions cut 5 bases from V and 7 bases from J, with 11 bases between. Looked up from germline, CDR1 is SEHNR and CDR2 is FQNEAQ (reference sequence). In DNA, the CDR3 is TGTGCCAGCAGCCGTACTGATTATGAAGCTTTCTTT. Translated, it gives CASSRTDYEAFF.

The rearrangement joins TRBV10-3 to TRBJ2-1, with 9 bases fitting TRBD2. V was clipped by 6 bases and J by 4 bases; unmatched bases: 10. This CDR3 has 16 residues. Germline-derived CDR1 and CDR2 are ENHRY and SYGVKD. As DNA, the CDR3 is TGTGCCATCAGCCTGCTAGCGGGATTAAATTACAATGAGCAGTTCTTC. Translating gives CAISLLAGLNYNEQFF.

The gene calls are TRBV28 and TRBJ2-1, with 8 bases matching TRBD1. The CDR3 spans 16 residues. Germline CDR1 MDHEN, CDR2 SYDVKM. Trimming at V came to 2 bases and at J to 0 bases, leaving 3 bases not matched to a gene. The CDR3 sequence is CASSLSTGGSYNEQFF. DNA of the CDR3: TGTGCCAGCAGTTTAAGTACAGGGGGCTCCTACAATGAGCAGTTCTTC.